This TCR beta chain emerged from a study of cytomegalovirus exposure and HLA in healthy donors. The CDR3 spans 16 residues. The germline gives CDR1 SEHNR, CDR2 FQNEAQ (reference sequence). Losses at the gene ends were 5 bases for V and 2 bases for J; bases not matched to a gene: 7. Study-level findings and limits: Presence/absence analyses took donor sequencing depth as roughly uniform. 164 TCR beta chains were listed as cytomegalovirus-associated.

This clone was detected once. The antigen is not known. With 60 Vbeta and 13 Jbeta primers, the PCR was carried out. TCRdb's table, derived via immunoSEQ multiplex PCR, lists solely in-frame clones and lacks some. The sample carries about 180,000 clones, around 80% recorded once. The source of this sequence is a middle-aged man in good health and CMV-seronegative. This sequence joins TRBV7-9 and TRBJ2-3; TRBD2 matches 10 bases. Material: PBMCs. CDR3 sequence reads: CASSPQRGGPTDTQYF. The CDR3 DNA follows: TGTGCCAGCAGCCCTCAGCGGGGGGGCCCCACAGATACGCAGTATTTT.